Each of the 8 T cell receptor beta chains below was sequenced from the same sample in a study of T cell responses to AZD1222 COVID-19 vaccine. Sequenced by immunoSEQ multiplex PCR; TCRdb stores in-frame clones only, minus some. The table has about 120,000 clones, around nine tenths seen once. The sequenced sample was peripheral blood, obtained on day 0 of AZD1222 vaccination. These receptors all come from an adult in good health.

The chain links TRBV11-2 to TRBJ1-1; 9 bases are shared with TRBD1. Germline V gene sequence: CDR1 SGHAT, CDR2 FQNNGV. The CDR3 covers 16 residues. V lost 5 bases and J lost 4; bases outside the gene matches: 11. The CDR3 here is CASSPHWGTGSTEAFF. The CDR3 DNA reads TGTGCCAGCAGCCCACACTGGGGGACAGGGTCCACTGAAGCTTTCTTT.

The chain employs TRBV27 and TRBJ1-1; D gene ambiguous. V was clipped by 2 bases and J by 1 base, with 8 bases between them. Per germline, CDR1 MNHEY and CDR2 SMNVEV (reference sequence). The CDR3 extends over 14 amino acids. CDR3 bases: TGTGCCAGCAGTTTACGGGCCTCGAACACTGAAGCTTTCTTT. Translated: CASSLRASNTEAFF.

This sequence joins TRBV7-9 and TRBJ2-1, with TRBD2 matching 9 bases. Germline V CDR1 and CDR2: SEHNR, FQNEAQ (reference sequence). This CDR3 is 17 amino acids long. The V gene end was trimmed by 1 base and the J gene end by 0 bases; junction bases not matched to a gene: 4. The CDR3 loop is CASSLGLAESSYNEQFF. The CDR3 bases are TGTGCCAGCAGCTTAGGACTAGCGGAGAGCTCCTACAATGAGCAGTTCTTC.

The J gene is TRBJ2-7, the V gene TRBV7-9, with 12 bases that match TRBD2. V trimming: 1 base; J trimming: 6 bases; junction bases outside the gene matches: 4. The CDR3 has 15 residues. Germline CDR1 SEHNR, CDR2 FQNEAQ (reference sequence). In DNA form, the CDR3 reads TGTGCCAGCAGCTTAGTCCTAGCGGGAGGGCCCGAGCAGTACTTC. It yields the protein CASSLVLAGGPEQYF.

This chain connects TRBV7-6 to TRBJ2-3; 8 bases are shared with TRBD1. From germline, CDR1 is SGHVS and CDR2 FNYEAQ. V was clipped by 4 bases and J by 4 bases; unmatched bases: 10. The CDR3 totals 16 residues. The CDR3: CASSSRTGSGSDTQYF. The CDR3 nucleotides read TGTGCCAGCAGCTCTCGGACAGGGAGTGGATCAGATACGCAGTATTTT.

This chain joins TRBV6-5 and TRBJ2-7, with 7 bases lining up with TRBD2. Trimming at V came to 6 bases and at J to 0 bases, leaving 5 bases not matched to a gene. Germline loops: CDR1 MNHEY, CDR2 SVGAGI. The CDR3 covers 14 residues. As DNA, the CDR3 is TGTGCCAGCAGGATAGCGGGTAGCTCCTACGAGCAGTACTTC. Translated, it gives CASRIAGSSYEQYF.

The chain carries TRBV3-1 (or the pseudogene TRBV3-2) and TRBJ2-2, with 9 nucleotides matching TRBD1. With 6 bases clipped from V and 7 bases from J, the junction kept 6 bases outside the gene matches. The CDR3 consists of 14 residues. Per the germline V gene, CDR1 is LGHDT and CDR2 is YNNKEL (reference sequence). The CDR3 sequence: CASSLLTGGGELFF. The CDR3 bases are TGTGCCAGCAGTCTACTGACAGGGGGCGGGGAGCTGTTTTTT.

This clone showed up just once. This chain joins TRBV7-9 and TRBJ1-2, with D possibly matching TRBD1 (6 bases). Per germline, CDR1 SEHNR and CDR2 FQNEAQ (reference sequence). The CDR3 spans 13 residues. Trimming stripped 7 bases from V and 2 bases from J, with 11 bases between. This CDR3 reads CASTFGGNYGYTF. CDR3 bases: TGTGCCAGCACCTTTGGGGGCAACTATGGCTACACCTTC.